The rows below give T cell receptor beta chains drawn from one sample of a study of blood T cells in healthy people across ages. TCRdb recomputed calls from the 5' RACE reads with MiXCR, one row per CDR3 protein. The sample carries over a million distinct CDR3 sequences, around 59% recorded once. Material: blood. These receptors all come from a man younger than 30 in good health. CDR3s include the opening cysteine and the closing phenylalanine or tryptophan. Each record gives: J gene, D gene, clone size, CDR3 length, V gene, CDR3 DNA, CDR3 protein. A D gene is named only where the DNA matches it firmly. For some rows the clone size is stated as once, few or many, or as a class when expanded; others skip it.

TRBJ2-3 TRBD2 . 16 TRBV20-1 TGCAGTGCTAGAGTTGAGCGGGGACGGGGCACAGATACGCAGTATTTT CSARVERGRGTDTQYF
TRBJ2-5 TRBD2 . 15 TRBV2 TGTGCCAGTCGAGGGACTAGCGCGTTTCAAGAGACCCAGTACTTC CASRGTSAFQETQYF
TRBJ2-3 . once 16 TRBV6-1 TGTGCCAGCAGTGAATTTGTGGGACAAAGCACAGATACGCAGTATTTT CASSEFVGQSTDTQYF
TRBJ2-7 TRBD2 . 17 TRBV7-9 TGTGCCAGCAGCTTAGGGTCCCTCAGCGGGGCATACTACGAGCAGTACTTC CASSLGSLSGAYYEQYF
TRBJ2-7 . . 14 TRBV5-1 TGCGCCAGCAGCCAACCGGGACGGATCTACGAGCAGTACTTC CASSQPGRIYEQYF
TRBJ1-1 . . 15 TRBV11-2 TGTGCCAGCTTCTGGACAGCCAGCCGATCCGGGGAAGCTTTCTTT CASFWTASRSGEAFF
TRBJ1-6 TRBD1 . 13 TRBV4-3 TGCGCCAGCAGCCCGACAGGGGGCTCACCCCTCCACTTT CASSPTGGSPLHF
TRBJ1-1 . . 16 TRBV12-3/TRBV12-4 TGTGCCAGCAGTTCGGGACGGACATCAACGAACACTGAAGCTTTCTTT CASSSGRTSTNTEAFF
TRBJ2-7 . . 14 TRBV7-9 TGTGCCAGCAGCCACCTAGGACGGCCGAACGAGCAGTACTTC CASSHLGRPNEQYF
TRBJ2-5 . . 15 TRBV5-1 TGCGCCAGCAGCGGAAGGGAAGGTTTAGGAGAGACCCAGTACTTC CASSGREGLGETQYF
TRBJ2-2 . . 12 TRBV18 TGTGCCAGCTCACGGGCCACCGGGGAGCTGTTTTTT CASSRATGELFF